Presented here are 17 T cell receptor beta chains from one specimen sequenced in a study of CD8+ T cells in alopecia areata. After isolation, RNA underwent reverse transcription to generate cDNA as the sequencing template. Using immunoSEQ multiplex PCR, the repertoire was profiled, and TCRdb retains in-frame clones only, with some absent. This repertoire shows 90,000 to 150,000 clones, over 60% found once; its top ten account for roughly 2.8%. The specimen sequenced was CD4+ T cells sorted from blood. Every receptor here comes from a human donor in good health.

The chain employs TRBV19 and TRBJ1-6; D is unclear. The germline V gene has CDR1 LNHDA and CDR2 SQIVND (reference sequence). With 6 bases removed from V and 8 bases from J, the gap between germline ends came to 14 bases. The length of the CDR3 is 14 residues. In nucleotides, the CDR3 is TGTGCCAGTAGGCCCGACACGTGGTATTCACCCCTCCACTTT. It translates to CASRPDTWYSPLHF.

J is TRBJ1-6 and V is TRBV30, with 9 positions matching TRBD1. V lost 3 bases, J lost 8 bases, and 2 bases stayed unmatched. Germline CDR1 GTSNPN, CDR2 SVGIG (reference sequence). This CDR3 region has 13 residues. The CDR3 DNA follows: TGTGCCTGGAGGGGACAGGGATATTCACCCCTCCACTTT. Its translation: CAWRGQGYSPLHF. Filled out from reference TRBV30 and TRBJ1-6, the complete variable domain reads SQTIHQWPATLVQPVGSPLSLECTVEGTSNPNLYWYRQAAGRGLQLLFYSVGIGQISSEVPQNLSASRPQDRQFILSSKKLLLSDSGFYLCAWRGQGYSPLHFGNGTRLTVT.

The chain uses TRBV5-1 and TRBJ2-2; D not resolved. The CDR3 has 12 amino acids. CDR1 SGHRS and CDR2 YFSETQ come from the germline V gene. The V end lost 0 bases, the J end lost 13 bases, and 10 bases lay between the germline ends. CDR3 amino acids: CASSLEYGSLFF. CDR3 DNA sequence: TGCGCCAGCAGCTTGGAGTACGGCTCGCTGTTTTTT. Full variable domain (outside the CDR3, taken from reference TRBV5-1 and TRBJ2-2): KAGVTQTPRYLIKTRGQQVTLSCSPISGHRSVSWYQQTPGQGLQFLFEYFSETQRNKGNFPGRFSGRQFSNSRSEMNVSTLELGDSALYLCASSLEYGSLFFGEGSRLTVL.

This clone was observed a handful of times. The V gene is TRBV6-1, the J gene TRBJ1-2; D is unresolved. The CDR3 is made up of 13 amino acids. Germline V gene data show CDR1 as MNHNS and CDR2 as SASEGT. V was shortened by 2 bases and J by 2 bases, with 6 bases between the two germline ends. DNA of the CDR3: TGTGCCAGCAGTGAAAGCGAAAACTATGGCTACACCTTC. The encoded protein is CASSESENYGYTF.

J is TRBJ1-2 and V is TRBV5-1; possible D gene TRBD1, 5 bases. Trimming cost V 2 bases and J 6 bases, with 14 bases left between them. CDR1 and CDR2 from the germline V gene are SGHRS and YFSETQ. The CDR3 is 14 amino acids. The CDR3 bases are TGCGCCAGCAGCTTAGGGGCCGTGAGGGATGGCTACACCTTC. Its protein is CASSLGAVRDGYTF.

The chain uses TRBV6-5 and TRBJ2-7, with 7 bases fitting TRBD1. With V trimmed by 4 bases and J by 4 bases, 7 bases remained unmatched. This CDR3 spans 14 amino acids. CDR1 and CDR2 (germline): MNHEY, SVGAGI. Here the CDR3 reads CASSSTGQRYEQYF. CDR3 nucleotide sequence: TGTGCCAGCAGTTCGACGGGACAGCGATACGAGCAGTACTTC.

The chain links TRBV14 to TRBJ2-7; tentatively, D is TRBD2 (6 bases). The CDR3 spans 14 residues. V gave up 3 bases and J gave up 8 bases, with 17 bases separating them. Looked up from germline, CDR1 is SGHDN and CDR2 is FVKESK. The chain's CDR3 is CASSHGTLVGKQYF. Written as DNA, the CDR3 is TGTGCCAGCAGCCATGGGACTTTGGTCGGTAAGCAGTACTTC.

V gene TRBV29-1 combines with J gene TRBJ1-1; unclear D gene. The CDR3 is 10 residues long. Trimming removed 7 bases from V and 6 bases from J, with 9 bases in between. The germline V gene has CDR1 SQVTM and CDR2 ANQGSEA. For the CDR3, the DNA is TGCAGCGCCCAGGACGCTGAAGCTTTCTTT. Protein product: CSAQDAEAFF. Using reference TRBV29-1 and TRBJ1-1 for the parts outside the CDR3, the full variable domain is SAVISQKPSRDICQRGTSLTIQCQVDSQVTMMFWYRQQPGQSLTLIATANQGSEATYESGFVIDKFPISRPNLTFSTLTVSNMSPEDSSIYLCSAQDAEAFFGQGTRLTVV.

The chain joins TRBV5-4 to TRBJ2-2; D ambiguous. The CDR3 is 13 amino acids. V lost 4 bases, J lost 4 bases, and 8 bases lay in between. Germline CDR1 is SGHNT and CDR2 is YYREEE (reference sequence). The CDR3 nucleotides are TGTGCCAGCAGCCCTGGGCCCACCGGGGAGCTGTTTTTT. Translating it yields CASSPGPTGELFF.

V and J are TRBV29-1 and TRBJ1-1; perhaps TRBD1 as D (5 bases). This CDR3 has 13 amino acids. Trimming removed 3 bases from V and 6 bases from J, with 14 bases in between. The germline V gene has CDR1 SQVTM and CDR2 ANQGSEA. The CDR3 sequence is CSVDRERKAEAFF. The DNA for the CDR3 is TGCAGCGTTGACAGGGAAAGGAAGGCTGAAGCTTTCTTT.

The chain couples TRBV15 to TRBJ2-1; D might be TRBD2 (6 bases). The length of the CDR3 is 14 residues. V was shortened by 0 bases and J by 7 bases, with 10 bases between the two germline ends. Per germline, CDR1 LNHNV and CDR2 YYDKDF (reference sequence). CDR3 sequence: CATSRDPAGNEQFF. CDR3 nucleotides: TGTGCCACCAGCAGAGATCCGGCGGGGAATGAGCAGTTCTTC.

This chain uses TRBV15 with TRBJ2-5; D not resolved. The CDR3 has 14 residues. Trimming stripped 4 bases from V and 0 bases from J, with 9 bases between. The germline V gene encodes CDR1 LNHNV and CDR2 YYDKDF (reference sequence). CDR3 amino acids: CATSNRTDQETQYF. DNA of the CDR3: TGTGCCACCAGCAATCGGACGGACCAAGAGACCCAGTACTTC. Variable domain in full (rest from reference TRBV15 and TRBJ2-5): DAMVIQNPRYQVTQFGKPVTLSCSQTLNHNVMYWYQQKSSQAPKLLFHYYDKDFNNEADTPDNFQSRRPNTSFCFLDIRSPGLGDTAMYLCATSNRTDQETQYFGPGTRLLVL.

The genes are TRBV23-1 and TRBJ1-2; 11 bases fit TRBD1. TRBV23-1 is an ORF, with its function uncertain. J lost 6 bases, V lost 4 bases, and 4 bases had no gene match. The CDR3 runs 14 residues. CDR3 in amino acids: CASSPRTGGDGYTF. The CDR3 region has the DNA TGCGCCAGCAGTCCCCGGACAGGGGGCGATGGCTACACCTTC.

The chain employs TRBV7-6 and TRBJ1-1; perhaps TRBD1 as D (6 bases). Germline CDR1 reads SGHVS; CDR2 reads FNYEAQ. V shed 5 bases and J shed 7 bases, with 20 bases lying between them. The CDR3 length is 15 residues. The CDR3 nucleotides read TGTGCCAGCAGCCCCCGTGGCAGGGGAAACGGTGAAGCTTTCTTT. This gives the protein CASSPRGRGNGEAFF.

This chain connects TRBV5-1 to TRBJ2-5; TRBD1 matches at 7 bases. The germline V gene encodes CDR1 SGHRS and CDR2 YFSETQ. Trimming removed 4 bases from V and 3 bases from J; junction bases left unmatched: 9. The CDR3 has 15 residues. This CDR3 reads CASSLQGKTKETQYF. CDR3 coding DNA: TGCGCCAGCAGCCTACAGGGGAAAACTAAAGAGACCCAGTACTTC. Filled out from reference TRBV5-1 and TRBJ2-5, the complete variable domain reads KAGVTQTPRYLIKTRGQQVTLSCSPISGHRSVSWYQQTPGQGLQFLFEYFSETQRNKGNFPGRFSGRQFSNSRSEMNVSTLELGDSALYLCASSLQGKTKETQYFGPGTRLLVL.

The V and J genes are TRBV29-1 and TRBJ2-5, with 8 positions matching TRBD2. J was trimmed by 5 bases and V by 3 bases; bases with no gene match: 5. The CDR3 has 13 residues. Per germline, CDR1 SQVTM and CDR2 ANQGSEA. CDR3 nucleotide sequence: TGCAGCGTTGATGGCTCGGGGGGGGAGACCCAGTACTTC. Its translation is CSVDGSGGETQYF.

This chain uses TRBV6-6 with TRBJ2-1; D not resolved. CDR3 length equals 16 residues. V dropped 0 bases and J dropped 0 bases, with 9 bases sitting between them. Germline loops: CDR1 MNHNY, CDR2 SVGAGI (reference sequence). Written as DNA, the CDR3 is TGTGCCAGCAGTTACTCCACCCAAAGCTCCTACAATGAGCAGTTCTTC. Amino acid sequence: CASSYSTQSSYNEQFF.